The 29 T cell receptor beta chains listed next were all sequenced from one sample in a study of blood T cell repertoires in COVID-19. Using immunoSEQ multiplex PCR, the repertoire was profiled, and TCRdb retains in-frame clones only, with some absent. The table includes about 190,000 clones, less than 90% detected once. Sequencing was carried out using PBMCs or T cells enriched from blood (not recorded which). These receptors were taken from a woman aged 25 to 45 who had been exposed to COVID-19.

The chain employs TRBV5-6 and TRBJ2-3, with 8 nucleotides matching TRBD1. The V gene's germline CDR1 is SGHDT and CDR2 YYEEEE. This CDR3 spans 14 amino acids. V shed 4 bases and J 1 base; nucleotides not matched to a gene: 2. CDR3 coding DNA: TGTGCCAGCAGCCCGGACAGGGGCACAGATACGCAGTATTTT. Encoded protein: CASSPDRGTDTQYF. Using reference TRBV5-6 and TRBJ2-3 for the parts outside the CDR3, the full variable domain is DAGVTQSPTHLIKTRGQQVTLRCSPKSGHDTVSWYQQALGQGPQFIFQYYEEEERQRGNFPDRFSGHQFPNYSSELNVNALLLGDSALYLCASSPDRGTDTQYFGPGTRLTVL.

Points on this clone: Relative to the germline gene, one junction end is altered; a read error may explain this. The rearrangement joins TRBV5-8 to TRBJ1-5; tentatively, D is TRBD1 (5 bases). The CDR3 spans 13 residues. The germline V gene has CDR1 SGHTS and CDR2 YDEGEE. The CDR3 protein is CASTLTGNQPQHF. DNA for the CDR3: TGTGCCAGCACCTTGACAGGCAATCAGCCCCAGCATTTT.

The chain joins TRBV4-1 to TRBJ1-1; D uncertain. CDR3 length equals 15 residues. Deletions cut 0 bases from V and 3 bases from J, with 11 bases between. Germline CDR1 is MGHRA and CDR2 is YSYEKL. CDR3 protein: CASSQDGLEDTEAFF. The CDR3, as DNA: TGCGCCAGCAGCCAAGATGGCCTAGAGGACACTGAAGCTTTCTTT.

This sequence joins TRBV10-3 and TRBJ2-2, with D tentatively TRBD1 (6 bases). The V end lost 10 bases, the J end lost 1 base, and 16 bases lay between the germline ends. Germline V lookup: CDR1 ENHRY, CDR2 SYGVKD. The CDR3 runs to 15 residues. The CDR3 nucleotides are TGTGCCAGTGCCGGCAGGGGATTGAACACCGGGGAGCTGTTTTTT. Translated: CASAGRGLNTGELFF.

The DNA for the CDR3 is TGTGCCAGCAGTCGACATTCTACCGGGGATCAGCCCCAGCATTTT. Amino acids: CASSRHSTGDQPQHF. The J gene is TRBJ1-5, the V gene TRBV6-2 or TRBV6-3; D ambiguous. Germline loops: CDR1 MNHEY, CDR2 SVGEGT. V was cut by 5 bases and J by 5 bases, with 16 bases left in between. The CDR3 runs 15 residues.

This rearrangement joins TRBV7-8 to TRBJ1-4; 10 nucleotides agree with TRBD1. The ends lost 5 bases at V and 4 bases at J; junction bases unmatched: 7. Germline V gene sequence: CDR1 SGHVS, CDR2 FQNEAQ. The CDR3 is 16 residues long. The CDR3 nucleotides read TGTGCCAGCAGCGGAAGCGGGACAGGGGATAATGAAAAACTGTTTTTT. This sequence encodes CASSGSGTGDNEKLFF.

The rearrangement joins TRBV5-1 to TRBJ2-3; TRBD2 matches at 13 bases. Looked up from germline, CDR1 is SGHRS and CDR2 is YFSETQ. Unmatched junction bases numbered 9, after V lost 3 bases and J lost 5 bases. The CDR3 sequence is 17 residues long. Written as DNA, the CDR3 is TGCGCCAGCAGCTCTGGGACTAGCGGGGCGGCGGGAGATACGCAGTATTTT. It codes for CASSSGTSGAAGDTQYF.

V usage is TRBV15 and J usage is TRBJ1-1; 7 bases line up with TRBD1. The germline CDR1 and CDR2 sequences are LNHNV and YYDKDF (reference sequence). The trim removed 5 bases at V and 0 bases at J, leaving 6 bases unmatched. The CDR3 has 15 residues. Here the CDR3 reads CATSDRGTVNTEAFF. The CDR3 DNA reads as TGTGCCACCAGCGACCGGGGGACAGTGAACACTGAAGCTTTCTTT.

CDR3 nucleotide sequence: TGTGCCAGCAGTGACAGGGCCAATCATAACGACGAGCAGTACTTC. Amino acid sequence: CASSDRANHNDEQYF. The chain links TRBV2 to TRBJ2-7, with a weak D call TRBD1 (5 bases). Germline V gives CDR1 SNHLY, CDR2 FYNNEI. The CDR3 sequence is 15 residues long. Deletions cut 3 bases from V and 5 bases from J, with 17 bases between.

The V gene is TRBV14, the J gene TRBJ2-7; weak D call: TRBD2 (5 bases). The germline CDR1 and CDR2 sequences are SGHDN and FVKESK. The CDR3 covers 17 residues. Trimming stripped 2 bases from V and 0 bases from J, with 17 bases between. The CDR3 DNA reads TGTGCCAGCAGCCAAAGATTAGGCGGGCGTCACTCCTACGAGCAGTACTTC. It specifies CASSQRLGGRHSYEQYF.

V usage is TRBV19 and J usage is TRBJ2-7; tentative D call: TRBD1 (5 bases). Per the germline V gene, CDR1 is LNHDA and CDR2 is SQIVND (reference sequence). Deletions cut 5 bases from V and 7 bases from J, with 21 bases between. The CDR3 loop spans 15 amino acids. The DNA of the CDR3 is TGTGCCAGTAGTTCGGTCTCGACAGCGTTGGGGGAGCAGTACTTC. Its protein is CASSSVSTALGEQYF.

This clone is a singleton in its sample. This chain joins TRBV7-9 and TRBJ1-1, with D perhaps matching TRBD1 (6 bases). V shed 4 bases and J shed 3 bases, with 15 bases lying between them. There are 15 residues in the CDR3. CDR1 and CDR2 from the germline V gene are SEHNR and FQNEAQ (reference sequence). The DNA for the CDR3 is TGTGCCAGCAGCTACGTACAGGGAGCCTACACTGAAGCTTTCTTT. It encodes CASSYVQGAYTEAFF.

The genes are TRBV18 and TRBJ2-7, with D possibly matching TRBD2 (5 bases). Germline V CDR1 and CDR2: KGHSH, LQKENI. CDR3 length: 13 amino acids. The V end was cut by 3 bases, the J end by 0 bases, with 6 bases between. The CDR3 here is CASSPRGSYEQYF. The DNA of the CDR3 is TGTGCCAGCTCACCCCGGGGCTCCTACGAGCAGTACTTC.

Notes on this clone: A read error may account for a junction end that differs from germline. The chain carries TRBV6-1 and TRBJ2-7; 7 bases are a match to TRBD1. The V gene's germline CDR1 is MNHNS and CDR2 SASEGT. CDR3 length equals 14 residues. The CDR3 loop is CASSETGVSHEQYF. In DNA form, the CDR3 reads TGTGCCAGCAGTGAAACAGGGGTCTCCCACGAGCAGTACTTC.

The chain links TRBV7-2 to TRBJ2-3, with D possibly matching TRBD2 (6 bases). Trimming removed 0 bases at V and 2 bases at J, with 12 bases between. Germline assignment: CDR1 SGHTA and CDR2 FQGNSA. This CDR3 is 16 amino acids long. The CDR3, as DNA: TGTGCCAGCAGCTTAGCGACCGGGGGTTTCACAGATACGCAGTATTTT. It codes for CASSLATGGFTDTQYF.

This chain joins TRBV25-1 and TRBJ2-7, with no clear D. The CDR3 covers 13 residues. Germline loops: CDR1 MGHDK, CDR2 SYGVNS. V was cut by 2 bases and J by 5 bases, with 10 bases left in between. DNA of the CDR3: TGTGCCAGCAGTGAAAGTGCACACAACGAGCAGTACTTC. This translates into CASSESAHNEQYF.

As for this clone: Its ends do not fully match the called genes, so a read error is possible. In DNA form, the CDR3 reads TGTACCAGCAGCCAGCTGGACAGGAATGAGCAGTTCTTC. It encodes CTSSQLDRNEQFF. The chain combines TRBV4-2 with TRBJ2-1, with 7 bases identical to TRBD1. Germline CDR1 reads LGHNA; CDR2 reads YNFKEQ. CDR3 size: 13 residues.

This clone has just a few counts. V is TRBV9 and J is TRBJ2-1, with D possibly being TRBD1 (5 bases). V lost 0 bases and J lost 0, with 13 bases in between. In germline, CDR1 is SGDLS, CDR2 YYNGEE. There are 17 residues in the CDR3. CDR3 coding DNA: TGTGCCAGCAGCGTAGTCCCCCACAGGAGCTCCTACAATGAGCAGTTCTTC. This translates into CASSVVPHRSSYNEQFF. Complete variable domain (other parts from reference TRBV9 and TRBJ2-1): DSGVTQTPKHLITATGQRVTLRCSPRSGDLSVYWYQQSLDQGLQFLIQYYNGEERAKGNILERFSAQQFPDLHSELNLSSLELGDSALYFCASSVVPHRSSYNEQFFGPGTRLTVL.

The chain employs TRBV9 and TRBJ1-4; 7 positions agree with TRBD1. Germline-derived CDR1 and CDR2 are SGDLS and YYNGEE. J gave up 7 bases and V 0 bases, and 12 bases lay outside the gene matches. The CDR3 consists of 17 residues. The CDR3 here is CASSVGQGRLFAEKLFF. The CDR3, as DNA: TGTGCCAGCAGCGTAGGACAGGGCCGTTTATTTGCTGAAAAACTGTTTTTT. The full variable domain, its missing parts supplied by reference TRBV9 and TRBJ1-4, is DSGVTQTPKHLITATGQRVTLRCSPRSGDLSVYWYQQSLDQGLQFLIQYYNGEERAKGNILERFSAQQFPDLHSELNLSSLELGDSALYFCASSVGQGRLFAEKLFFGSGTQLSVL.

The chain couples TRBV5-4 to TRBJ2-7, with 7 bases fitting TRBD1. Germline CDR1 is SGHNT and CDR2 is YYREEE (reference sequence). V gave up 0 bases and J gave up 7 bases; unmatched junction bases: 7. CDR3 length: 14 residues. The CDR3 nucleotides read TGTGCCAGCAGCTTGGACAGGGGATGGGGTGAGCAGTACTTC. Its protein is CASSLDRGWGEQYF.

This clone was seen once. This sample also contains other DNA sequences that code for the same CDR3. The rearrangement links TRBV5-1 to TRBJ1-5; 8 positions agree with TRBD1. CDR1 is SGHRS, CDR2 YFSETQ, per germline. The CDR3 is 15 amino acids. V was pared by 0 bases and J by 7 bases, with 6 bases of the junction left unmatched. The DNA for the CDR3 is TGCGCCAGCAGCTTGGATACAGGGGGTCGCCAGCCCCAGCATTTT. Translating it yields CASSLDTGGRQPQHF.

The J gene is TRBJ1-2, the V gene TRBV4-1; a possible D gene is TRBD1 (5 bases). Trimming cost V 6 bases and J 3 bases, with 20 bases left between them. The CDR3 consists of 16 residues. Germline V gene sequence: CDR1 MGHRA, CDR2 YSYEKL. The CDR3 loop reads CASRWVDGGADYGYTF. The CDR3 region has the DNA TGCGCCAGCAGGTGGGTTGACGGTGGGGCGGACTATGGCTACACCTTC.

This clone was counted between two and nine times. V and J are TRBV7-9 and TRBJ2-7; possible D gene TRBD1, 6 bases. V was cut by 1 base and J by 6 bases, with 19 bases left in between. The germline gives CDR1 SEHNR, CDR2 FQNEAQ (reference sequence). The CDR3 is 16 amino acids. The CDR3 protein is CASSLGSGQPMGEQYF. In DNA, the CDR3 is TGTGCCAGCAGCTTAGGGTCCGGACAGCCCATGGGCGAGCAGTACTTC.

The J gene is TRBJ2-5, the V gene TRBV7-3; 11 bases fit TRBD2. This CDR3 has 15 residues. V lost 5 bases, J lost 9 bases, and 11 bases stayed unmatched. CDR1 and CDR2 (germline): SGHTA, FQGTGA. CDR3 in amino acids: CASSPGLAGRRAQYF. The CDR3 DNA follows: TGTGCCAGCAGCCCCGGACTAGCGGGCAGGAGGGCCCAGTACTTC.

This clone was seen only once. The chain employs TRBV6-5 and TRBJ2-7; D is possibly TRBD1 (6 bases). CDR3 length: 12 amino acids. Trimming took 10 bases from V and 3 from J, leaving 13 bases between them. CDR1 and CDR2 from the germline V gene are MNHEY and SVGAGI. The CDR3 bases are TGTGCCACCCCCGGGACACACTACGAGCAGTACTTC. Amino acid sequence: CATPGTHYEQYF.

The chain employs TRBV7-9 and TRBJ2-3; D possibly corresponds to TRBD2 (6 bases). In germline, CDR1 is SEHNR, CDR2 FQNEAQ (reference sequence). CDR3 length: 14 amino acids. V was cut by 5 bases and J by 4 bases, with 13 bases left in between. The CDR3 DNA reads TGTGCCAGCAGCCCCCTAAGGGAGGCAGATACGCAGTATTTT. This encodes CASSPLREADTQYF.

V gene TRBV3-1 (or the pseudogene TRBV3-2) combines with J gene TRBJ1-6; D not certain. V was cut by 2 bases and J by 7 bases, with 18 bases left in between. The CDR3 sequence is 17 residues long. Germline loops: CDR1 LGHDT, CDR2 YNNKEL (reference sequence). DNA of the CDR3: TGTGCCAGCAGCCAATCGGGTGTGGCAGCCGAGAATTCACCCCTCCACTTT. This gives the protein CASSQSGVAAENSPLHF.

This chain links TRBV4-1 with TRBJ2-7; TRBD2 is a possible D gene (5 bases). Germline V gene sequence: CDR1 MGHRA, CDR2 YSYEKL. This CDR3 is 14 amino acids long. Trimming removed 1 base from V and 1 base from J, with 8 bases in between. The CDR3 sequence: CASSQGAASYEQYF. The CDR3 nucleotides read TGCGCCAGCAGCCAAGGAGCGGCTTCCTACGAGCAGTACTTC.

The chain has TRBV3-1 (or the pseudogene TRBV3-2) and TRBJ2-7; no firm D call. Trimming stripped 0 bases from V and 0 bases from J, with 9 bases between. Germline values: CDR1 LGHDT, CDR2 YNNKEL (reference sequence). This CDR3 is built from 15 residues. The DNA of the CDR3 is TGTGCCAGCAGCCAAGATGGCAGATCCTCCTACGAGCAGTACTTC. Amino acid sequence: CASSQDGRSSYEQYF.